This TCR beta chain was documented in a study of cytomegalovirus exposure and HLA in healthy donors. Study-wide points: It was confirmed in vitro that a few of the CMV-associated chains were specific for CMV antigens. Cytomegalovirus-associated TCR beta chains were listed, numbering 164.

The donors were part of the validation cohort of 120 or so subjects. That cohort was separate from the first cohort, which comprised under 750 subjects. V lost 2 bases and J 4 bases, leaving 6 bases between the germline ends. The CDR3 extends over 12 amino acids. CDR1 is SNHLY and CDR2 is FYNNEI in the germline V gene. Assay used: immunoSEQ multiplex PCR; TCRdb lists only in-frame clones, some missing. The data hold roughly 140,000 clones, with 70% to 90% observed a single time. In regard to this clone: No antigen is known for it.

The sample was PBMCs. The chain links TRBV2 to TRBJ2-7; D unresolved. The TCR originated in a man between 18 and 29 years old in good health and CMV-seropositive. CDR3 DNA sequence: TGTGCCAGCAGTGAATACGGGTACGAGCAGTACTTC. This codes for CASSEYGYEQYF.